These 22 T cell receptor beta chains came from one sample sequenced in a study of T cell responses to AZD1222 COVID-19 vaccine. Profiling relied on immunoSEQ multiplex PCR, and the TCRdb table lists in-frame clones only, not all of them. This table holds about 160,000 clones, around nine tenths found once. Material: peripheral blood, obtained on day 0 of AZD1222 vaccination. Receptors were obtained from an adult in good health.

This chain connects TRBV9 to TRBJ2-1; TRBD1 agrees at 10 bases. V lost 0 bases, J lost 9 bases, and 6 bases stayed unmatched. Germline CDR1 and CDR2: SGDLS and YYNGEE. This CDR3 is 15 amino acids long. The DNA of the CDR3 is TGTGCCAGCAGCGTAGGGACAGGGGGTTCGGGTGAGCAGTTCTTC. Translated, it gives CASSVGTGGSGEQFF.

The CDR3 sequence: CASSFSGGSSEEQYF. CDR3 sequence (DNA): TGTGCCAGCAGCTTCTCGGGAGGGAGCTCGGAGGAGCAGTACTTC. The V gene is TRBV7-9, the J gene TRBJ2-7; 8 bases match TRBD2. V shed 3 bases and J 7 bases; nucleotides not matched to a gene: 11. The CDR3 contains 15 residues. CDR1 and CDR2 from the germline V gene are SEHNR and FQNEAQ (reference sequence).

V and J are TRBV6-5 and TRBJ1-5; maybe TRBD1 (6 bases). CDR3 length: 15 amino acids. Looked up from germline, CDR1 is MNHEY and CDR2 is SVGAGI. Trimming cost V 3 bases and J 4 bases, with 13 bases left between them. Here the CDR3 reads CASSYLSGANQPQHF. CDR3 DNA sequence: TGTGCCAGCAGTTATTTATCAGGGGCGAATCAGCCCCAGCATTTT.

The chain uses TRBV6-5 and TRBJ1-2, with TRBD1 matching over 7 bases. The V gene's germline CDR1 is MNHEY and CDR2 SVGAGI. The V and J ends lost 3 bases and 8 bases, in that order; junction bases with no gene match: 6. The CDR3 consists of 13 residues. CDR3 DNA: TGTGCCAGCAGTTATACAGGGGTACACGGCTACACCTTC. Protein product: CASSYTGVHGYTF.

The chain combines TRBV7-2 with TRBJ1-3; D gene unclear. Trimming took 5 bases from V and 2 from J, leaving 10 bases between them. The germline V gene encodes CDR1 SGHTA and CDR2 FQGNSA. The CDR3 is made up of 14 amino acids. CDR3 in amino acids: CASSPYSTGNTIYF. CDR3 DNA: TGTGCCAGCAGCCCCTACTCGACTGGAAACACCATATATTTT.

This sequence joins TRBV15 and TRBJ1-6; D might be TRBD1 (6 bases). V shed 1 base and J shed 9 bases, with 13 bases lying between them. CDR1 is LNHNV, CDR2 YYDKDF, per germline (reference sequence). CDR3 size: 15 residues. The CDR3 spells CATSRGQVDGSPLHF. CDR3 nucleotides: TGTGCCACCAGCAGAGGACAGGTTGACGGTTCACCCCTCCACTTT.

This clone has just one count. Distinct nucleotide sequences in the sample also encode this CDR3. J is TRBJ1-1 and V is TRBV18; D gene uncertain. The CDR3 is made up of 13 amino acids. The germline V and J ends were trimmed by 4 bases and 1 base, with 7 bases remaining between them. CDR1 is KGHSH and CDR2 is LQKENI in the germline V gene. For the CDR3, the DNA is TGTGCCAGCTCACGAACAGAGAACACTGAAGCTTTCTTT. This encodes CASSRTENTEAFF.

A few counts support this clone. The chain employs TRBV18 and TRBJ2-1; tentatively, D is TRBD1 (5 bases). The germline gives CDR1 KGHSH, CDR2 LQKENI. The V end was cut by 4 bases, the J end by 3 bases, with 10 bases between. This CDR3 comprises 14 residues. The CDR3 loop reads CASSLQDSYNEQFF. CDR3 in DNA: TGTGCCAGCTCACTGCAAGACAGCTACAATGAGCAGTTCTTC. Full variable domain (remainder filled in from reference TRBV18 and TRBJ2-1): NAGVMQNPRHLVRRRGQEARLRCSPMKGHSHVYWYRQLPEEGLKFMVYLQKENIIDESGMPKERFSAEFPKEGPSILRIQQVVRGDSAAYFCASSLQDSYNEQFFGPGTRLTVL.

The CDR3 here is CASSLYNSEPQHF. In DNA, the CDR3 is TGTGCCAGCAGTTTATATAATTCGGAGCCCCAGCATTTT. This chain links TRBV12-3 or TRBV12-4 with TRBJ1-5; D gene ambiguous. V lost 2 bases to trimming and J lost 8 bases, with 10 bases between them. There are 13 residues in the CDR3.

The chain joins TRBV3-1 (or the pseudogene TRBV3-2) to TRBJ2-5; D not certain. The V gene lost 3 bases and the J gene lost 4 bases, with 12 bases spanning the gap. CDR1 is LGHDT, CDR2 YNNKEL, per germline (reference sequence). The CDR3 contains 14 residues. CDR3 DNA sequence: TGTGCCAGCAGCCAGGTGGACGTCGGAGAGACCCAGTACTTC. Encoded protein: CASSQVDVGETQYF.

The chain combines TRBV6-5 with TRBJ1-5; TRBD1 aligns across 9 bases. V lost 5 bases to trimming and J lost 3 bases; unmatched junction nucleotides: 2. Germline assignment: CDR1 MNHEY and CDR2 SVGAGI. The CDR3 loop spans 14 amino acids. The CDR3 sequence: CASSRTGDNQPQHF. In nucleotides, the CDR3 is TGTGCCAGCAGTCGGACAGGGGACAATCAGCCCCAGCATTTT.

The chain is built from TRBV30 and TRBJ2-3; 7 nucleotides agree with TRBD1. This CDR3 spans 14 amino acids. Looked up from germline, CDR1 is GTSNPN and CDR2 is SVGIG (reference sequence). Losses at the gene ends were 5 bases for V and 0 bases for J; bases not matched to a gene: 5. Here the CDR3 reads CAWLDRSSTDTQYF. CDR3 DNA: TGTGCCTGGTTGGACAGGTCTAGCACAGATACGCAGTATTTT.

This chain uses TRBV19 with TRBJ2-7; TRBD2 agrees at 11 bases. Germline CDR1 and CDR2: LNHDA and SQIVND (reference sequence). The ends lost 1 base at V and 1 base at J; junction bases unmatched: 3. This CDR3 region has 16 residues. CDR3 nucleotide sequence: TGTGCCAGTAGTATAGGGGGGACTAGCGGATCCTACGAGCAGTACTTC. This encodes CASSIGGTSGSYEQYF. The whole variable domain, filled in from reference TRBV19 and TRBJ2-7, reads DGGITQSPKYLFRKEGQNVTLSCEQNLNHDAMYWYRQDPGQGLRLIYYSQIVNDFQKGDIAEGYSVSREKKESFPLTVTSAQKNPTAFYLCASSIGGTSGSYEQYFGPGTRLTVT.

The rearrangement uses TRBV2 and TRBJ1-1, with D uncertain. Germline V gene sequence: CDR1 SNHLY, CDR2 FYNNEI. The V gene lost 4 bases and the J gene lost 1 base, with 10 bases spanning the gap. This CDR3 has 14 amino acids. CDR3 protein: CASSARVTNTEAFF. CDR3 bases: TGTGCCAGCAGTGCGCGGGTAACGAACACTGAAGCTTTCTTT.

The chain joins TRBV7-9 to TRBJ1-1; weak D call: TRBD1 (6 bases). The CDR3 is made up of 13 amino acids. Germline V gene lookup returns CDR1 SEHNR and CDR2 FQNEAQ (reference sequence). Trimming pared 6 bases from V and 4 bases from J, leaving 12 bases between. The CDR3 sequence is CASRGDKGTEAFF. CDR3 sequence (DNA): TGTGCCAGCAGGGGGGACAAGGGCACTGAAGCTTTCTTT.

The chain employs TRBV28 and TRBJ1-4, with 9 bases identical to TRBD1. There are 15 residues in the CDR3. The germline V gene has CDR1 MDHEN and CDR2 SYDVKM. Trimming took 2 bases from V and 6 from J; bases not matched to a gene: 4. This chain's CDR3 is CASSLGQGPHEKLFF. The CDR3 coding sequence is TGTGCCAGCAGTTTAGGACAGGGGCCCCATGAAAAACTGTTTTTT.

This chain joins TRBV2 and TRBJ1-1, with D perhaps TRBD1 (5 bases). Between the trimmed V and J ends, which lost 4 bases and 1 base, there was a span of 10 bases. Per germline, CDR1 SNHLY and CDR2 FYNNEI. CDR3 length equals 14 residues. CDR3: CASSGQGRNTEAFF. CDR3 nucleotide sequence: TGTGCCAGCAGTGGGCAGGGACGGAACACTGAAGCTTTCTTT.

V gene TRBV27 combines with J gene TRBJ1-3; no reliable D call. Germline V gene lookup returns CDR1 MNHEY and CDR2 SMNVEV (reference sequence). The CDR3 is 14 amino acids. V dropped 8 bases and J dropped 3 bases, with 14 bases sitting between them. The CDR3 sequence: CASGRPSGGNTIYF. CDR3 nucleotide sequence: TGTGCCAGCGGGCGACCGAGCGGTGGAAACACCATATATTTT.

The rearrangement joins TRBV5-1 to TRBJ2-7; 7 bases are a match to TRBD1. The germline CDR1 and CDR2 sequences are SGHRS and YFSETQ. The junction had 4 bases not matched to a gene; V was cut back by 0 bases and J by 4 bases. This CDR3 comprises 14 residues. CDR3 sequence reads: CASSLEGGGYEQYF. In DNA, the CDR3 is TGCGCCAGCAGCTTGGAAGGGGGCGGGTACGAGCAGTACTTC.

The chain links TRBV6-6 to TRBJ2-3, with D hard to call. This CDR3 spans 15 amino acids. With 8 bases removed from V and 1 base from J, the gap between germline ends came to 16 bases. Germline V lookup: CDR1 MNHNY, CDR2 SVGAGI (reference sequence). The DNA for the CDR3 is TGTGCCAGCCACAACGGGTTTCTGGGCACAGATACGCAGTATTTT. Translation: CASHNGFLGTDTQYF.

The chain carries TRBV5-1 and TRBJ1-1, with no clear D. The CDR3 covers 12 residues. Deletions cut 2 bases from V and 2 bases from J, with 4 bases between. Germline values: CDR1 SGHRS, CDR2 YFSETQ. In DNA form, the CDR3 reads TGCGCCAGCAGCTTCGATAACACTGAAGCTTTCTTT. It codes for CASSFDNTEAFF.

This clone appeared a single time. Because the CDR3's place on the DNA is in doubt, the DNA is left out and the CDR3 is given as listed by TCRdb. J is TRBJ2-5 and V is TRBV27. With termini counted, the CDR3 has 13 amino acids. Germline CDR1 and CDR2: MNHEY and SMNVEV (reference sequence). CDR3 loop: CASSFGEGGTQYF.